The 5 T cell receptor beta chains below all came from one sample that was sequenced in a study of blood T cell repertoires in COVID-19. Some clones are missing from TCRdb's copy, which holds only in-frame ones; the method was immunoSEQ multiplex PCR. The sample consists of about 120,000 clones, around nine tenths of them appearing once. Sequences were obtained from peripheral blood. The origin of the receptors is a woman aged 50 to 60 with active or convalescent COVID-19.

This chain joins TRBV27 and TRBJ2-1, with TRBD2 as a possible D gene (7 bases). Between the trimmed V and J ends, which lost 4 bases and 8 bases, there was a span of 15 bases. The V gene's germline CDR1 is MNHEY and CDR2 SMNVEV (reference sequence). The CDR3 is made up of 14 amino acids. Here the CDR3 reads CASSWVGGGDEQFF. For the CDR3, the DNA is TGTGCCAGCAGTTGGGTGGGGGGGGGCGATGAGCAGTTCTTC.

The J gene is TRBJ2-5, the V gene TRBV20-1; 7 bases agree with TRBD1. V trimming: 6 bases; J trimming: 5 bases; junction bases outside the gene matches: 3. In germline, CDR1 is DFQATT, CDR2 SNEGSKA (reference sequence). The CDR3 length is 11 residues. CDR3 region: CSAGQDETQYF. CDR3 in DNA: TGCAGTGCAGGACAGGACGAGACCCAGTACTTC.

V usage is TRBV27 and J usage is TRBJ1-6; tentative D call: TRBD1 (5 bases). V was pared by 4 bases and J by 0 bases, with 10 bases between. Germline V gene lookup returns CDR1 MNHEY and CDR2 SMNVEV (reference sequence). The CDR3 has 16 amino acids. This CDR3 reads CASSSGGSSYNSPLHF. The DNA of the CDR3 is TGTGCCAGCAGTTCCGGGGGAAGCTCCTATAATTCACCCCTCCACTTT.

The chain combines TRBV5-1 with TRBJ2-5; weak D call: TRBD1 (5 bases). CDR3 length equals 14 residues. V lost 4 bases and J 4 bases, leaving 14 bases between the germline ends. CDR1 is SGHRS and CDR2 is YFSETQ in the germline V gene. For the CDR3, the DNA is TGCGCCAGCAGCCCTGACAGTTTGCGAGAGACCCAGTACTTC. Translated: CASSPDSLRETQYF.

J is TRBJ2-1 and V is TRBV7-2; TRBD1 agrees at 7 bases. J lost 2 bases, V lost 3 bases, and 7 bases had no gene match. The CDR3 is made up of 16 amino acids. CDR1 is SGHTA, CDR2 FQGNSA, per germline. The DNA of the CDR3 is TGTGCCAGCAGCTTCCCTGGTCAGGGGGCCTACAATGAGCAGTTCTTC. Amino acid sequence: CASSFPGQGAYNEQFF.